Listed below are T cell receptor beta chains from one sample, sequenced in a study of radiotherapy plus CTLA-4 blockade in lung cancer. Data came from immunoSEQ multiplex PCR; TCRdb stores just in-frame clones and leaves some out. This repertoire shows approximately 110,000 clones, 81% found once; its top ten account for 3.3%. The sequencing here drew on peripheral blood, taken from a patient treated with radiotherapy plus ipilimumab. Source of these receptors: a human donor with non-small cell lung cancer that progressed on radiotherapy plus ipilimumab. Some clones in this sample may be carry-over from other donors' samples. Each CDR3 is given with its conserved first and last residue. The D gene is left open where the match is weak.

>TRBV7-3|-
CASSLNGVEQYF
>TRBV23-1|TRBD1
CASSQGQGRVYEQYF
>TRBV5-1|-
CASSLESAGTDYGYTF
>TRBV15|TRBD1
CATSSSRQGSLYEQYF
>TRBV7-6|TRBD1
CASSHATGGLEKLFF
>TRBV5-1|-
CASSLGDSKTAEQYF
>TRBV27|TRBD1
CASSLSTGEVGYTF
>TRBV2|-
CASSEKGTYGYTF
>TRBV7-9|-
CATGRSGNQPQHF
>TRBV20-1|TRBD2
CSTWEGNEQYF
>TRBV18|-
CASSPMDSYEQYF
>TRBV7-9|-
CASSLSMYEQYF
>TRBV7-8|-
CASSLEANTEAFF
>TRBV6-5|TRBD1
CASSSYRGNQPQHF
>TRBV6-6|-
CASSYGRATEAFF
>TRBV6-5|TRBD1
CASRSGQRYTEAFF
>TRBV28|TRBD1
CASSFPGTGANQPQHF
>TRBV15|-
CATSEDRSGYTF
>TRBV7-8|-
CASSLAGSLSYGYTF
>TRBV7-9|-
CASSLGGGIAYEQYF
>TRBV19|-
CASSTGLRGRNTEAFF
>TRBV18|-
CASSPLTPTNSPLHF
>TRBV18|-
CASSPPSVGYTF
>TRBV2|-
CASQGTKTQYF
>TRBV30|-
CAFGRSSYNSPLHF
>TRBV2|TRBD1
CASSEGTGSYGYTF
>TRBV7-2|TRBD2
CASSRGLAGGLDYNEQFF
>TRBV5-1|TRBD1
CASSLGHYRDSSYEQYF
>TRBV7-9|-
CASRPDSSNSPLHF
>TRBV7-3|-
CASSSPNVIGTDTQYF
>TRBV27|-
CASSFFGQNRPLHF
>TRBV6-6|-
CASIGNSNQPQHF
>TRBV28|-
CASTLYGGTSYNEQFF
>TRBV5-1|TRBD1
CASSLVGTGDEKLFF
>TRBV7-2|-
CASSLISGANVLTF
>TRBV5-1|-
CASSSDSSYNEQFF
>TRBV6-4|TRBD2
CASSDGRGALGDTQYF
>TRBV5-6|-
CASSSTGGEAFF
>TRBV30|-
CAWMGNWGTEAFF
>TRBV9|-
CASSADPDQPQHF
>TRBV29-1|-
CSVVWGTQGNSNQPQHF
>TRBV2|-
CASSVGALQFF
>TRBV18|-
CASSPRSWSQGPTMKAFF
>TRBV7-7|-
CASSLGKSTDTQYF
>TRBV2|TRBD1
CASTHLNDRAETGELFF
>TRBV5-6|-
CASSLFGGTEQYF